Listed below are T cell receptor beta chains from one sample, sequenced in a study of blood T cell repertoires in COVID-19. The protocol was immunoSEQ multiplex PCR, while the TCRdb copy is restricted to in-frame clones and leaves out a portion. The data hold over 120,000 clones, with about 87% observed a single time. What was sequenced was peripheral blood. The receptors originated from a human donor in a cohort sampled during active COVID-19. CDR3s include the opening cysteine and the closing phenylalanine or tryptophan.

TRBJ2-2 | TRBV6-2/TRBV6-3 | CASSRQGETGELFF
TRBJ1-5 | TRBV21-1 | CASRVPPTAGVKHQPQHF
TRBJ1-2 | TRBV29-1 | CSVEWGQLNYGYTF
TRBJ2-5 | TRBV5-1 | CASSILAGEETQYF
TRBJ1-2 | TRBV5-4 | CASSFPRGRLGYTF
TRBJ1-2 | TRBV5-6 | CASSFNRGQHGYTF
TRBJ1-6 | TRBV27 | CASSLQGWGSPLHF
TRBJ1-6 | TRBV7-3 | CASSSARFAPLHF
TRBJ2-5 | TRBV5-6 | CASSLGGVETQYF
TRBJ1-1 | TRBV5-1 | CASSLTGVRAEAFF
TRBJ2-2 | TRBV3-1/TRBV3-2 | CASSLRGPRSGELFF
TRBJ2-7 | TRBV11-2 | CASSLALEDEQYF
TRBJ2-1 | TRBV5-8 | CASSLGTGTYNEQFF
TRBJ1-2 | TRBV3-1/TRBV3-2 | CASSQDTRNGYTF